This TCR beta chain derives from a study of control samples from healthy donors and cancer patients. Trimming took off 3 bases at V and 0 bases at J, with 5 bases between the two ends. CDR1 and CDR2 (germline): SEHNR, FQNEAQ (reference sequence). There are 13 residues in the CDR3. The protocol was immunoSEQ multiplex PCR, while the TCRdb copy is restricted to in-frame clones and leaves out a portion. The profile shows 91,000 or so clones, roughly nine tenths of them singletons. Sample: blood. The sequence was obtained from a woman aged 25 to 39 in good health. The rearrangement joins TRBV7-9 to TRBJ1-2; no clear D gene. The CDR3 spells CASSFPANYGYTF. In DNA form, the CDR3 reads TGTGCCAGCAGCTTTCCAGCTAACTATGGCTACACCTTC.